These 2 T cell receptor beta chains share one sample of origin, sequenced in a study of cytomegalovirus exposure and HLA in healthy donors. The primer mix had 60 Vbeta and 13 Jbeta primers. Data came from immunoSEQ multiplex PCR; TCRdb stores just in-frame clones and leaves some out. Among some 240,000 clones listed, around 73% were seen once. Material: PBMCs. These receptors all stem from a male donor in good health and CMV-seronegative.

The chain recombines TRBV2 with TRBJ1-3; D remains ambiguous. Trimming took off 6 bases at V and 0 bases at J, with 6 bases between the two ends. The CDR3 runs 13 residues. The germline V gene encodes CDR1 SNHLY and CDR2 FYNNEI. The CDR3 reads CASRESSGNTIYF. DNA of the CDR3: TGTGCCAGCAGGGAGAGCTCTGGAAACACCATATATTTT. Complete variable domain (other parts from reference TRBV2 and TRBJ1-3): EPEVTQTPSHQVTQMGQEVILRCVPISNHLYFYWYRQILGQKVEFLVSFYNNEISEKSEIFDDQFSVERPDGSNFTLKIRSTKLEDSAMYFCASRESSGNTIYFGEGSWLTVV.

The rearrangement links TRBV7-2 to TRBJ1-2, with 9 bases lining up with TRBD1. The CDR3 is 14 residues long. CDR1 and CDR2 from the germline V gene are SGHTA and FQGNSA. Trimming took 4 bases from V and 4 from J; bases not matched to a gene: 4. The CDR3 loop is CASSSLGQGYGYTF. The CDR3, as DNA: TGTGCCAGCAGCTCCCTGGGACAGGGCTATGGCTACACCTTC.